This record looks at one T cell receptor (beta chain) sequence and its context. 13 Jbeta primers and 60 Vbeta primers were used for the PCR. Sequencing was performed with immunoSEQ multiplex PCR; in TCRdb, only in-frame clones are kept and a portion is missing. The sample contains hundreds of thousands of clones, 60% to 80% of which appear only once. This entry belongs to a study of cytomegalovirus exposure and HLA in healthy donors. In germline, CDR1 is LNHDA, CDR2 SQIVND (reference sequence). V was cut by 7 bases and J by 3 bases, with 10 bases left in between. The CDR3 is made up of 12 amino acids.

The TCR comes from a male donor in good health and CMV-seronegative. Source material: PBMCs. The gene calls are TRBV19 and TRBJ2-7; D gene unclear. CDR3 DNA: TGTGCCAGTACCCCCCTCAGCTACGAGCAGTACTTC. Translation: CASTPLSYEQYF.